This T cell receptor beta chain derives from a study of blood T cell repertoires in COVID-19. Original methodology: Amplification of reference gene primers was used by the study to estimate nucleated cell counts. The table came from immunoSEQ multiplex PCR; TCRdb's copy has only in-frame clones and leaves some out. That table supplies the V and J calls and clone size; D and trimming were determined from the DNA. Of approximately 140,000 clones in the sample, 84% were seen once. The CDR3 is 15 amino acids. The V and J ends lost 0 bases and 0 bases respectively, with 8 bases between them. Germline lookup yields CDR1 MNHEY and CDR2 SVGAGI.

The receptor comes from a man in his 60s with acute or convalescent COVID-19. Sequenced material: peripheral blood. The chain carries TRBV6-5 and TRBJ2-5; D uncertain. CDR3 loop: CASSYSVDNQETQYF. CDR3 DNA: TGTGCCAGCAGTTACTCAGTCGACAACCAAGAGACCCAGTACTTC.